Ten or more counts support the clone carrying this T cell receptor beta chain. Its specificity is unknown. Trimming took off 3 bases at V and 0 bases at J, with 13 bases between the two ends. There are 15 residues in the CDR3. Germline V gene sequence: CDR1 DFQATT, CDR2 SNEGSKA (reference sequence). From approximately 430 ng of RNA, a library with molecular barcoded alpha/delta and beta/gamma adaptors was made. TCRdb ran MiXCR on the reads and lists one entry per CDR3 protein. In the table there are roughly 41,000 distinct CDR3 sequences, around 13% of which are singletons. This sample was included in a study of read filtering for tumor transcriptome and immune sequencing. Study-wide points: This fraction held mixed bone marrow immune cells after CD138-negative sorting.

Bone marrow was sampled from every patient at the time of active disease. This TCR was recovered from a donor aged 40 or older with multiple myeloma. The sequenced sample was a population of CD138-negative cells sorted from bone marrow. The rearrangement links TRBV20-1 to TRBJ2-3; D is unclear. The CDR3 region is CSASLRHASTDTQYF. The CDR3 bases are TGCAGTGCTAGTTTGCGCCACGCTAGCACAGATACGCAGTATTTT.